This T cell receptor (beta chain) was sequenced for a study of radiotherapy plus CTLA-4 blockade in lung cancer. Whole-study context: 18% of patients responded objectively, and 25% to 40% achieved disease control.

Clones were sequenced by immunoSEQ multiplex PCR, and TCRdb holds only the in-frame ones, with some missing. Counted here are about 28,000 clones, 60% to 80% occurring once; the ten biggest clones make up around 7.5%. Source: peripheral blood, taken from a patient treated with radiotherapy plus ipilimumab. This TCR was recovered from a human donor with non-small cell lung cancer who had stable disease on radiotherapy plus ipilimumab.

DNA of the CDR3: TGTGCCAGCAGCTTGAGCCCCCGCGCTGAAGCTTTCTTT. This translates into CASSLSPRAEAFF. This rearrangement joins TRBV7-8 to TRBJ1-1; D is unresolved. The V gene's germline CDR1 is SGHVS and CDR2 FQNEAQ. The CDR3 has 13 amino acids. V lost 3 bases and J 6 bases, leaving 11 bases between the germline ends.